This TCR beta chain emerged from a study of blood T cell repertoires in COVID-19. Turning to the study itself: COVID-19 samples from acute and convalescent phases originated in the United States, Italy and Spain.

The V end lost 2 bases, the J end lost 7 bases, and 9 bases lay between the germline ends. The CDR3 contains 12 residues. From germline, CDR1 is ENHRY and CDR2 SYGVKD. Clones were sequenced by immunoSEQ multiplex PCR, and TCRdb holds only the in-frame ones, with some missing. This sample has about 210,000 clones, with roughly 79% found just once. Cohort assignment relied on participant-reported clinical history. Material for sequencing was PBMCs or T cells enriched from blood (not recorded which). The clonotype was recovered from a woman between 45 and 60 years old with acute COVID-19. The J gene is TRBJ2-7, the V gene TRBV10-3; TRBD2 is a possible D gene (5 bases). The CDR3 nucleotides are TGTGCCATCAGTGAGGGCTCGGGGGAGCAGTACTTC. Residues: CAISEGSGEQYF.